This TCR beta chain was captured by sequencing in a study of control samples from healthy donors and cancer patients. TCRdb's table, derived via immunoSEQ multiplex PCR, lists solely in-frame clones and lacks some. The repertoire holds about 61,000 clones, with 90% as singletons. With 1 base removed from V and 0 bases from J, the gap between germline ends came to 13 bases. CDR3 length equals 16 residues. Germline V gene data show CDR1 as SGHAT and CDR2 as FQNNGV. This clone was seen a handful of times. Other DNA sequences in the same sample also yield this CDR3. The chain recombines TRBV11-2 with TRBJ2-7, with D perhaps matching TRBD1 or TRBD2 (5 bases each). The clonotype comes from a man in his 60s with colorectal cancer. The sample was PBMCs. The CDR3 DNA sequence: TGTGCCAGCAGCTTAGGAGGGGCAGGCAGCTCCTACGAGCAGTACTTC. Protein sequence: CASSLGGAGSSYEQYF.